The 14 T cell receptor beta chains below come from one sample, sequenced in a study of patients and donors after allogeneic stem cell transplantation. TCRdb used MiXCR to reprocess the RT-PCR reads, holding one entry per CDR3 protein. The repertoire includes hundreds of thousands of distinct CDR3 sequences, roughly 13% of them detected once, and 11% sits in the top ten. The sequenced sample was blood, either unsorted or a sorted T cell fraction (not recorded which). Every receptor here comes from a human donor who was either an allogeneic HSCT recipient or a stem cell or donor lymphocyte infusion donor (not recorded which). It is not recorded whose cells these are; they may come from a transplant donor.

This chain joins TRBV5-1 and TRBJ1-6, with 8 bases aligning to TRBD1. CDR3 size: 15 residues. Germline-derived CDR1 and CDR2 are SGHRS and YFSETQ. V lost 3 bases to trimming and J lost 9 bases; unmatched junction nucleotides: 8. In DNA form, the CDR3 reads TGCGCCAGCAGCTCGCCGGACAGGGCCGGTTCACCCCTCCACTTT. It yields the protein CASSSPDRAGSPLHF.

This chain uses TRBV7-9 with TRBJ2-5; 10 bases agree with TRBD1. Germline loops: CDR1 SEHNR, CDR2 FQNEAQ (reference sequence). V was clipped by 2 bases and J by 1 base; unmatched bases: 4. The CDR3 is 16 amino acids. The CDR3 nucleotides read TGTGCCAGCAGCTTAAGTGGGACAGGGGCCCAAGAGACCCAGTACTTC. This gives the protein CASSLSGTGAQETQYF. Variable domain in full (rest from reference TRBV7-9 and TRBJ2-5): DTGVSQNPRHKITKRGQNVTFRCDPISEHNRLYWYRQTLGQGPEFLTYFQNEAQLEKSRLLSDRFSAERPKGSFSTLEIQRTEQGDSAMYLCASSLSGTGAQETQYFGPGTRLLVL.

This clonotype was detected many times. The chain is built from TRBV24-1 and TRBJ2-1; 9 positions agree with TRBD1. Per the germline V gene, CDR1 is KGHDR and CDR2 is SFDVKD. V lost 7 bases, J lost 8 bases, and 11 bases stayed unmatched. The CDR3 runs to 15 residues. CDR3 sequence: CATSLGQGRSDEQFF. As DNA, the CDR3 is TGTGCCACCAGCCTGGGACAGGGTAGGTCCGATGAGCAGTTCTTC.

This clonotype turned up a few times. This chain joins TRBV27 and TRBJ2-7, with TRBD1 identical over 9 bases. CDR1 MNHEY and CDR2 SMNVEV come from the germline V gene (reference sequence). V lost 10 bases to trimming and J lost 6 bases; unmatched junction nucleotides: 10. The length of the CDR3 is 13 residues. The CDR3 nucleotides read TGTGCCACCAAGGGACAGGGCAGAGGCGAGCAGTACTTC. Translated: CATKGQGRGEQYF.

The table lists this clonotype with a few counts. This chain connects TRBV18 to TRBJ2-4; D possibly corresponds to TRBD2 (6 bases). The germline V and J ends were trimmed by 2 bases and 7 bases, with 9 bases remaining between them. Germline V gene lookup returns CDR1 KGHSH and CDR2 LQKENI. This CDR3 is built from 13 residues. The CDR3 sequence is CASSPWGENIQYF. The CDR3 DNA is TGTGCCAGCTCACCATGGGGGGAGAACATTCAGTACTTC.

This clonotype turned up a few times. The chain recombines TRBV6-1 with TRBJ2-3, with TRBD2 identical over 8 bases. Germline CDR1 is MNHNS and CDR2 is SASEGT. V was pared by 6 bases and J by 5 bases, with 13 bases of the junction left unmatched. The CDR3 contains 16 residues. CDR3 DNA sequence: TGTGCCAGCAGCCTTGGAATGGGGACTAGTCAAGATACGCAGTATTTT. This gives the protein CASSLGMGTSQDTQYF.

The chain carries TRBV3-1 and TRBJ2-5; 15 bases are shared with TRBD2. Per germline, CDR1 LGHDT and CDR2 YNNKEL (reference sequence). The trim removed 2 bases at V and 6 bases at J, leaving 7 bases unmatched. The CDR3 length is 17 residues. The CDR3 loop reads CASSQPKGTSGGQTQYF. CDR3 nucleotides: TGTGCCAGCAGCCAACCCAAAGGGACTAGCGGGGGGCAGACCCAGTACTTC.

CDR3 DNA sequence: TGTGCCAGCAGCTGGCTGGGACTAGCGGGGGGGCCCTCCCCCACAGATACGCAGTATTTT. Translation: CASSWLGLAGGPSPTDTQYF. V is TRBV5-6 and J is TRBJ2-3, with 16 bases identical to TRBD2. In germline, CDR1 is SGHDT, CDR2 YYEEEE. V gave up 3 bases and J gave up 2 bases; unmatched junction bases: 12. CDR3 size: 20 residues. The full variable domain, with the rest looked up from reference TRBV5-6 and TRBJ2-3, is DAGVTQSPTHLIKTRGQQVTLRCSPKSGHDTVSWYQQALGQGPQFIFQYYEEEERQRGNFPDRFSGHQFPNYSSELNVNALLLGDSALYLCASSWLGLAGGPSPTDTQYFGPGTRLTVL.

This clonotype has a handful of counts. V is TRBV6-6 and J is TRBJ2-7; TRBD1 might be the D (5 bases). The germline CDR1 and CDR2 sequences are MNHNY and SVGAGI (reference sequence). The CDR3 is made up of 11 amino acids. V lost 7 bases to trimming and J lost 1 base, with 5 bases between them. The CDR3 nucleotides are TGTGCCAGCAAGGGGTCCTACGAGCAGTACTTC. Translated: CASKGSYEQYF.

This clonotype was counted only a few times. The chain recombines TRBV12-3 or TRBV12-4 with TRBJ1-5; TRBD1 matches 10 bases. This CDR3 spans 15 amino acids. V trimming: 6 bases; J trimming: 6 bases; junction bases outside the gene matches: 8. The CDR3 DNA reads as TGTGCCAGCAGAACCGGACAGGGGGAGGGTCAGCCCCAGCATTTT. Translation gives CASRTGQGEGQPQHF.

There are a few counts of this clonotype. The chain has TRBV5-1 and TRBJ2-1, with D perhaps TRBD2 (6 bases). V dropped 0 bases and J dropped 6 bases, with 13 bases sitting between them. Germline loops: CDR1 SGHRS, CDR2 YFSETQ. The CDR3 is made up of 15 amino acids. The chain's CDR3 is CASSLGAGRGNEQFF. Here the CDR3 DNA reads TGCGCCAGCAGCTTGGGGGCGGGACGGGGCAATGAGCAGTTCTTC.

J is TRBJ1-2 and V is TRBV19; D might be TRBD1 (6 bases). This CDR3 has 13 amino acids. Germline loops: CDR1 LNHDA, CDR2 SQIVND (reference sequence). Trimming took off 6 bases at V and 4 bases at J, with 12 bases between the two ends. In nucleotides, the CDR3 is TGTGCCAGTAGCAACACAGGGACCTATGGCTACACCTTC. Its protein product is CASSNTGTYGYTF.

J is TRBJ1-6 and V is TRBV27, with 8 bases aligning to TRBD1. Trimming at V came to 8 bases and at J to 5 bases, leaving 2 bases not matched to a gene. Per germline, CDR1 MNHEY and CDR2 SMNVEV (reference sequence). The CDR3 sequence is 13 residues long. DNA of the CDR3: TGTGCCAGCCAGGGGGCGGATAATTCACCCCTCCACTTT. This sequence encodes CASQGADNSPLHF.

V gene TRBV30 combines with J gene TRBJ2-5; tentative D call: TRBD2 (6 bases). Germline loops: CDR1 GTSNPN, CDR2 SVGIG (reference sequence). This CDR3 is 14 amino acids long. The ends were cut back, 0 bases at V and 5 bases at J, with 13 bases in the middle. This chain's CDR3 is CAWSVQNGGETQYF. CDR3 DNA sequence: TGTGCCTGGAGTGTACAGAACGGGGGTGAGACCCAGTACTTC.